The T cell receptor (beta chain) under discussion was sequenced for a study of metastatic and nonmetastatic thyroid tumors. There were no patients who had received any treatment before thyroid surgery. Methods used by the authors: Between-group CDR3 differences, defined by clinicopathological status, yielded a distant-metastasis classifier for papillary thyroid cancer. TCRdb reanalyzed the PCR reads with MiXCR. For this entry, the V and J calls and clone size follow TCRdb and not the study's own pipeline. The sample carries about 90,000 clones, around 7.8% recorded once. V was clipped by 2 bases and J by 4 bases, with 9 bases between them. CDR3 length: 14 residues. The germline V gene has CDR1 SGHRS and CDR2 YFSETQ. There are many counts of this clone.

The sample taken for sequencing was blood. The clonotype was recovered from a female donor with papillary thyroid cancer or a benign thyroid nodule (not recorded which). Some clones in this sample may be carry-over from other donors' samples. The gene calls are TRBV5-1 and TRBJ2-2; unclear D gene. CDR3 nucleotides: TGCGCCAGCAGCTTCGGGCAGCCCACCGGGGAGCTGTTTTTT. It codes for CASSFGQPTGELFF. Looking up the rest from reference TRBV5-1 and TRBJ2-2 gives the full variable domain: KAGVTQTPRYLIKTRGQQVTLSCSPISGHRSVSWYQQTPGQGLQFLFEYFSETQRNKGNFPGRFSGRQFSNSRSEMNVSTLELGDSALYLCASSFGQPTGELFFGEGSRLTVL.